A selection of T cell receptor beta chains follows, all from one sample in a study of blood T cell repertoires in COVID-19. The method was immunoSEQ multiplex PCR; TCRdb's version includes in-frame clones alone and lacks a portion of them. The repertoire holds about 200,000 clones, with about nine tenths as singletons. The sample taken for sequencing was peripheral blood. Receptors originate from a man in his sixties who had recovered from COVID-19. Each CDR3 is given with its conserved first and last residue. The D gene is left open where the match is weak. Size is stated for part of the rows, as once, few or many counts, or as a class when the clone is expanded.

D gene: TRBD1
V gene: TRBV6-6
J gene: TRBJ2-7
clone size: few
CDR3 protein: CASSQPSGTGIRDEQYF
CDR3 DNA: TGTGCCAGCAGTCAACCCTCCGGGACAGGGATTAGGGACGAGCAGTACTTC

D gene: -
V gene: TRBV11-3
J gene: TRBJ2-1
clone size: -
CDR3 protein: CASSLDGQSYNEQFF
CDR3 DNA: TGTGCCAGCAGCTTAGATGGGCAGTCCTACAATGAGCAGTTCTTC

D gene: TRBD1
V gene: TRBV5-1
J gene: TRBJ2-5
clone size: -
CDR3 protein: CASSPAGGRGRFETQYF
CDR3 DNA: TGCGCCAGCAGCCCGGCCGGTGGCAGGGGGCGATTCGAGACCCAGTACTTC

D gene: TRBD1
V gene: TRBV6-5
J gene: TRBJ1-1
clone size: -
CDR3 protein: CASRSGTGGTEAFF
CDR3 DNA: TGTGCCAGCAGATCCGGGACAGGGGGCACTGAAGCTTTCTTT

D gene: -
V gene: TRBV28
J gene: TRBJ2-1
clone size: -
CDR3 protein: CASSADRAYSYNEQFF
CDR3 DNA: TGTGCCAGCAGTGCTGATCGCGCCTACTCCTACAATGAGCAGTTCTTC

D gene: -
V gene: TRBV6-2/TRBV6-3
J gene: TRBJ2-2
clone size: medium-sized
CDR3 protein: CASSYTYLTGELFF
CDR3 DNA: TGTGCCAGCAGTTACACCTACCTCACCGGGGAGCTGTTTTTT

D gene: TRBD1
V gene: TRBV5-4
J gene: TRBJ2-7
clone size: once
CDR3 protein: CASSSTGGEQYF
CDR3 DNA: TGTGCCAGCAGCTCGACAGGGGGAGAGCAGTACTTC

D gene: -
V gene: TRBV5-4
J gene: TRBJ1-2
clone size: -
CDR3 protein: CASTLILSNYGYTF
CDR3 DNA: TGTGCCAGCACCCTAATACTATCTAACTATGGCTACACCTTC

D gene: -
V gene: TRBV5-1
J gene: TRBJ1-1
clone size: -
CDR3 protein: CASSPRGTRNTEAFF
CDR3 DNA: TGCGCCAGCAGCCCCCGAGGTACAAGGAACACTGAAGCTTTCTTT

D gene: -
V gene: TRBV7-3
J gene: TRBJ1-2
clone size: -
CDR3 protein: CASSLSPWPYGYTF
CDR3 DNA: TGTGCCAGCAGCTTATCCCCGTGGCCCTATGGCTACACCTTC

D gene: TRBD1
V gene: TRBV19
J gene: TRBJ2-7
clone size: -
CDR3 protein: CASSIEGQGPYEQYF
CDR3 DNA: TGTGCCAGTAGTATAGAAGGACAGGGTCCCTACGAGCAGTACTTC

D gene: TRBD1
V gene: TRBV10-3
J gene: TRBJ1-5
clone size: -
CDR3 protein: CAIRMDRESQPQHF
CDR3 DNA: TGTGCCATCAGGATGGACAGGGAGAGTCAGCCCCAGCATTTT

D gene: TRBD2
V gene: TRBV9
J gene: TRBJ2-1
clone size: -
CDR3 protein: CASSVSTGLPSYNEQFF
CDR3 DNA: TGTGCCAGCAGCGTCTCCACGGGACTACCTTCCTACAATGAGCAGTTCTTC

D gene: TRBD2
V gene: TRBV7-9
J gene: TRBJ2-5
clone size: -
CDR3 protein: CASSLGTSRETQYF
CDR3 DNA: TGTGCCAGCAGCTTAGGGACTAGCCGAGAGACCCAGTACTTC

D gene: TRBD1
V gene: TRBV5-1
J gene: TRBJ1-2
clone size: once
CDR3 protein: CASSPGQGYGYTF
CDR3 DNA: TGCGCCAGCAGCCCCGGACAGGGCTATGGCTACACCTTC